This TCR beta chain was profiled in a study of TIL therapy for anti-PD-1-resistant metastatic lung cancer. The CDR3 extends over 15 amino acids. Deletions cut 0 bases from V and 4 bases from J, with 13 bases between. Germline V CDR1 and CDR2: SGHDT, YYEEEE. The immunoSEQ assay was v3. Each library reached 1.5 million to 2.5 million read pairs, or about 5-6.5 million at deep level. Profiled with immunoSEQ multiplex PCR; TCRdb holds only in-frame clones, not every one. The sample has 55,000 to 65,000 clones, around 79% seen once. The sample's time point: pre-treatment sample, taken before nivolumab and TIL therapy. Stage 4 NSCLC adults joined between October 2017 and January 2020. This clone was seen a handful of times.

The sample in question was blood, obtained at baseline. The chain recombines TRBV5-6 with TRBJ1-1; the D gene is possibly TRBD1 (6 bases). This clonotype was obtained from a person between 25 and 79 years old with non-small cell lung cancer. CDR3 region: CASSLGLGGGTEAFF. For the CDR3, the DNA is TGTGCCAGCAGCTTGGGGTTGGGGGGCGGCACTGAAGCTTTCTTT.